A single sample is the source of the 24 T cell receptor beta chains below, sequenced in a study of lung T cells in sarcoidosis with Löfgren's syndrome. TCRdb analysed the reads with MiXCR anew, one entry per CDR3 protein. The table includes 9,300 or so distinct CDR3 sequences, roughly 21% detected once. Sequences were obtained from CD4+ T cells from bronchoalveolar lavage. These receptor sequences come from a human donor with sarcoidosis (Löfgren's syndrome or another form), or a control subject (not recorded which).

This clonotype was recorded many times. This chain joins TRBV11-2 and TRBJ2-3; D is ambiguous. The V end was cut by 2 bases, the J end by 0 bases, with 9 bases between. This CDR3 has 15 amino acids. The germline V gene encodes CDR1 SGHAT and CDR2 FQNNGV. The CDR3 DNA reads TGTGCCAGCAGCTTACTGGGCCCTAGCACAGATACGCAGTATTTT. Translation: CASSLLGPSTDTQYF.

As to this clonotype: The junction departs from germline at one end; a sequencing error may be responsible. The chain combines TRBV2 with TRBJ2-1, with TRBD1 identical over 7 bases. The CDR3 has 14 residues. Germline loops: CDR1 SNHLY, CDR2 FYNNEI. The CDR3 nucleotides read TGCGCCAGCGGTCCGGGACAGAGATACAATGAGCAGTTCTTC. As protein: CASGPGQRYNEQFF.

About this clonotype itself: One base away lies a much larger clone, so this may be a sequencing read error. The chain has TRBV19 and TRBJ2-7; 8 bases line up with TRBD1. Germline V lookup: CDR1 LNHDA, CDR2 SQIVND (reference sequence). This CDR3 is 14 amino acids long. J lost 5 bases, V lost 4 bases, and 7 bases had no gene match. The CDR3 DNA reads TGTGCCAGTAGTAGCTCGACAGGGGAGGACGAGCAGTACTTC. Its protein product is CASSSSTGEDEQYF. Based on the CDR3 plus reference TRBV19 and TRBJ2-7, the full variable domain is DGGITQSPKYLFRKEGQNVTLSCEQNLNHDAMYWYRQDPGQGLRLIYYSQIVNDFQKGDIAEGYSVSREKKESFPLTVTSAQKNPTAFYLCASSSSTGEDEQYFGPGTRLTVT.

This clonotype is medium-sized within its sample. CDR3: CASKMTPAGNSYEQYF. The CDR3 DNA is TGTGCCAGCAAAATGACCCCAGCGGGTAACTCCTACGAGCAGTACTTC. The rearrangement links TRBV27 to TRBJ2-7, with TRBD2 as a possible D gene (6 bases). The CDR3 totals 16 residues. V shed 7 bases and J shed 0 bases, with 19 bases lying between them. Germline V lookup: CDR1 MNHEY, CDR2 SMNVEV (reference sequence).

In this sample, this clonotype turned up many times. V is TRBV6-2 or TRBV6-3 and J is TRBJ2-7, with 7 bases lining up with TRBD1. Unmatched junction bases numbered 8, after V lost 0 bases and J lost 0 bases. This CDR3 is 17 amino acids long. Per the germline V gene, CDR1 is MNHEY and CDR2 is SVGEGT. The CDR3 DNA is TGTGCCAGCAGTTACTCGATTTTTGGACAGGTCTCCTACGAGCAGTACTTC. This translates into CASSYSIFGQVSYEQYF.

The chain uses TRBV6-1 and TRBJ2-6, with D unresolved. This CDR3 contains 16 residues. Germline CDR1 MNHNS, CDR2 SASEGT. Trimming removed 5 bases at V and 0 bases at J, with 11 bases between. DNA of the CDR3: TGTGCCAGCAGTTATACACGGATCTCTGGGGCCAACGTCCTGACTTTC. Amino acid sequence: CASSYTRISGANVLTF.

A note on this clonotype: Compared with germline, one end of the junction differs, possibly owing to a read error. This chain uses TRBV2 with TRBJ2-1; D perhaps matches TRBD2 (6 bases). This CDR3 has 11 amino acids. The germline V gene has CDR1 SNHLY and CDR2 FYNNEI. As DNA, the CDR3 is TGTGCCAGCAGTGAAGTGGGAGGCAAGTTGTTC. It encodes CASSEVGGKLF.

The chain combines TRBV2 with TRBJ2-5; D is perhaps TRBD2 (6 bases). Looked up from germline, CDR1 is SNHLY and CDR2 is FYNNEI. V was cut by 0 bases and J by 5 bases, with 10 bases left in between. CDR3 length equals 14 residues. The CDR3: CASSEATSSETQYF. CDR3 nucleotides: TGTGCCAGCAGTGAAGCCACTAGCAGTGAGACCCAGTACTTC. Together with reference TRBV2 and TRBJ2-5, the CDR3 gives the full variable domain: EPEVTQTPSHQVTQMGQEVILRCVPISNHLYFYWYRQILGQKVEFLVSFYNNEISEKSEIFDDQFSVERPDGSNFTLKIRSTKLEDSAMYFCASSEATSSETQYFGPGTRLLVL.

This clonotype has at least ten counts. The gene calls are TRBV5-1 and TRBJ1-5; D unresolved. Germline V gives CDR1 SGHRS, CDR2 YFSETQ. The CDR3 has 14 amino acids. Trimming took off 2 bases at V and 3 bases at J, with 9 bases between the two ends. CDR3 loop: CASSFGEFNQPQHF. CDR3 sequence (DNA): TGCGCCAGCAGCTTCGGGGAGTTCAATCAGCCCCAGCATTTT.

This clonotype has at least ten counts. V and J are TRBV13 and TRBJ1-1; D gene unclear. The CDR3 loop spans 15 amino acids. The germline CDR1 and CDR2 sequences are PRHDT and FYEKMQ (reference sequence). V gave up 5 bases and J gave up 6 bases, with 19 bases separating them. CDR3 in amino acids: CASSQDRRATSEAFF. CDR3 nucleotide sequence: TGTGCCAGCAGCCAAGATCGGCGGGCGACCTCTGAAGCTTTCTTT.

This clonotype has at least ten counts. The CDR3 DNA sequence: TGTGCCAGCAGCCAAAGACAGGGGGGTTTTAGTGAGCAGTTCTTC. It specifies CASSQRQGGFSEQFF. The chain recombines TRBV7-2 with TRBJ2-1, with 9 bases identical to TRBD1. The CDR3 runs to 15 residues. V dropped 5 bases and J dropped 9; count of bases not matched to a gene: 11. CDR1 is SGHTA, CDR2 FQGNSA, per germline.

This clonotype was observed at least ten times. The chain carries TRBV11-2 and TRBJ1-1; no clear D gene. The V and J ends lost 5 bases and 8 bases respectively, with 9 bases between them. The germline V gene has CDR1 SGHAT and CDR2 FQNNGV. The CDR3 sequence is 11 residues long. The chain's CDR3 is CASSHGHEAFF. The CDR3 bases are TGTGCCAGCAGCCACGGTCACGAAGCTTTCTTT.

By its share, this clonotype is medium-sized. The chain links TRBV6-2 or TRBV6-3 to TRBJ1-5; a weak D match, TRBD1 (5 bases). Germline V gene data show CDR1 as MNHEY and CDR2 as SVGEGT. The CDR3 has 14 amino acids. Between the trimmed V and J ends, which lost 5 bases and 0 bases, there was a span of 8 bases. The CDR3 sequence: CASSLQVSNQPQHF. In DNA form, the CDR3 reads TGTGCCAGCAGTCTACAGGTTAGCAATCAGCCCCAGCATTTT.

This clonotype ranks as medium-sized (0.01 to 0.1%). The chain links TRBV6-1 to TRBJ2-1; D unresolved. Trimming pared 7 bases from V and 6 bases from J, leaving 13 bases between. The CDR3 has 13 amino acids. Germline CDR1 and CDR2: MNHNS and SASEGT. The CDR3: CASTPSSANEQFF. In nucleotides, the CDR3 is TGTGCCAGCACCCCTTCGAGCGCCAATGAGCAGTTCTTC.

This clonotype was counted at least ten times. The V call is TRBV19, the J call TRBJ2-3; the match to TRBD2 covers 7 bases. The J segment lost 7 bases and the V segment lost 5 bases, leaving 12 bases of the junction unmatched. Germline V gives CDR1 LNHDA, CDR2 SQIVND (reference sequence). The CDR3 runs to 15 residues. The CDR3 sequence: CASSFLGGGLNTQYF. CDR3 DNA: TGTGCCAGTAGTTTTCTGGGCGGGGGTCTAAATACGCAGTATTTT.

This clonotype was picked up many times. The chain carries TRBV11-2 and TRBJ2-5; no definite D call. The length of the CDR3 is 14 residues. CDR1 and CDR2 from the germline V gene are SGHAT and FQNNGV. V lost 0 bases and J 5 bases, leaving 10 bases between the germline ends. DNA for the CDR3: TGTGCCAGCAGCTTAGATCGTAGTTTTGAGACCCAGTACTTC. Its protein is CASSLDRSFETQYF.

Comments on this clonotype: This may be a read error: a much more frequent sequence differs by one nucleotide. J is TRBJ2-5 and V is TRBV5-1; D is perhaps TRBD2 (6 bases). The CDR3 totals 15 residues. Germline V CDR1 and CDR2: SGHRS, YFSETQ. The CDR3 loop is CANSVIRGTKETQYF. The CDR3 bases are TGCGCCAACAGCGTCATTCGGGGGACCAAAGAGACCCAGTACTTC.

In this sample, this clonotype turned up many times. The chain joins TRBV6-6 to TRBJ2-1; the D gene is possibly TRBD2 (7 bases). The germline gives CDR1 MNHNY, CDR2 SVGAGI (reference sequence). The V end was cut by 0 bases, the J end by 4 bases, with 16 bases between. CDR3 size: 17 residues. DNA of the CDR3: TGTGCCAGCAGTTACTCCCCTCTGGGGGGGCTATACAATGAGCAGTTCTTC. It translates to CASSYSPLGGLYNEQFF.

Comments on this clonotype: At one of its ends the junction is not consistent with the germline gene, which may arise from a read error. CDR3 loop: CASSEALAGGHNGQFF. The CDR3 DNA is TGTGCCAGCAGTGAGGCACTAGCGGGAGGACACAATGGGCAGTTCTTC. The chain carries TRBV6-6 and TRBJ2-1; 12 bases match TRBD2. Germline lookup yields CDR1 MNHNY and CDR2 SVGAGI (reference sequence). This CDR3 has 16 amino acids.

This clonotype is deemed medium-sized. The chain uses TRBV7-6 and TRBJ2-7; TRBD2 aligns across 9 bases. CDR1 SGHVS and CDR2 FNYEAQ come from the germline V gene. V trimming: 5 bases; J trimming: 4 bases; junction bases outside the gene matches: 9. This CDR3 comprises 15 residues. CDR3 protein: CASSPRQGLAYEQYF. CDR3 sequence (DNA): TGTGCCAGCAGCCCACGCCAGGGACTAGCTTACGAGCAGTACTTC.

V usage is TRBV7-3 and J usage is TRBJ2-2; D ambiguous. Germline loops: CDR1 SGHTA, CDR2 FQGTGA. The CDR3 contains 13 residues. Trimming pared 0 bases from V and 1 base from J, leaving 0 bases between. The CDR3, as DNA: TGTGCCAGCAGCTTAACGAACACCGGGGAGCTGTTTTTT. Its translation is CASSLTNTGELFF.

This clonotype is medium-sized. The rearrangement uses TRBV3-1 and TRBJ2-2, with unresolved D. The CDR3 length is 18 residues. Deletions cut 0 bases from V and 0 bases from J, with 14 bases between. The V gene's germline CDR1 is LGHDT and CDR2 YNNKEL (reference sequence). The CDR3 is CASSQDPPVGTNTGELFF. CDR3 sequence (DNA): TGTGCCAGCAGCCAAGATCCCCCAGTGGGTACGAACACCGGGGAGCTGTTTTTT.

On this clonotype itself: A much larger clone lies one base from this, so it may be a read error. V usage is TRBV6-2 or TRBV6-3 and J usage is TRBJ2-5; 9 nucleotides agree with TRBD2. CDR1 and CDR2 from the germline V gene are MNHEY and SVGEGT. CDR3 length equals 16 residues. CDR3 bases: TGCGCCAGCAGTAGGATCAACCTAGCGGGGAAAGAGACCCAGTACTTC. Translation: CASSRINLAGKETQYF.

This clonotype showed up many times. The DNA of the CDR3 is TGTGCCAGCAGCCCAGGGACACCTAGCTCTGGGGCCAACGTCCTGACTTTC. It codes for CASSPGTPSSGANVLTF. The gene calls are TRBV7-2 and TRBJ2-6; D is perhaps TRBD1 (6 bases). V was shortened by 5 bases and J by 0 bases, with 14 bases between the two germline ends. The germline CDR1 and CDR2 sequences are SGHTA and FQGNSA. CDR3 length equals 17 residues.